This T cell receptor (beta chain) was found in a study of cytotoxic CD8 clonotypes in ibrutinib-treated CLL. Study results and caveats: Baseline clonality exceeded age-matched healthy donors and tracked circulating CD8+ T-cell counts. Under therapy, public clonotypes either contracted or stayed stable, and they were uncommon.

On this clone: Antigen unknown.

V lost 0 bases to trimming and J lost 8 bases; unmatched junction nucleotides: 4. Germline CDR1 SGDLS, CDR2 YYNGEE. There are 15 residues in the CDR3. Libraries were prepared by immunoSEQ multiplex PCR; TCRdb keeps only in-frame clonotypes and omits some of them. Of roughly 150,000 clones listed, approximately 80% were seen once; the top ten hold about 4.6%. This clonotype originated in a human donor with chronic lymphocytic leukemia. Sequencing was performed on PBMCs, taken after 24 months of ibrutinib treatment. J is TRBJ2-1 and V is TRBV9, with 11 bases matching TRBD2. The DNA for the CDR3 is TGTGCCAGCAGCGTAGGAGGACTAGCGGGCGATGAGCAGTTCTTC. Residues: CASSVGGLAGDEQFF.